Reported below is one T cell receptor beta chain. The target of this receptor is not known. Base-call qualities are not available, and no considerably larger clone is one nucleotide away. TCRbeta CDR3 regions were amplified from genomic DNA by means of the immunoSEQ Assay, a bias-controlled multiplex PCR. Processing in the source paper ran as follows. The number of nucleated cells in each sample was estimated from the amplification of reference gene primers within the assay. To quantify the absolute abundance of each unique TCRbeta CDR3 rearrangement, sequence reads were collapsed and filtered. For each sample, productive Simpson clonality was calculated by taking the square root of Simpson's diversity index across productive rearrangements. The table was pulled from immuneACCESS by TCRdb, which kept in-frame rearrangements only. Such tables lose some clones; where checked, under half of the loss comes from unresolved V genes, and the rest has no known cause. The DNA gave D and trimming, while V, J and clone size come from that table. This sample has 100,000 to 150,000 clones in its table, and around 90% of those were observed once. The ten largest clones take up 3.8% of the sample.

At one collaborating source in Seattle, patients were enrolled during active infection and were followed longitudinally through the course of disease. Whole blood was collected in K2EDTA tubes by collaborating institutions according to the institutions' own protocols. Collaborator samples were shipped for TCRbeta analysis as frozen whole blood, isolated PBMCs, or DNA extracted from either sample type. The data stem from a study of blood T cell repertoires in COVID-19 (TCRdb year 2020). Context from the whole study: Collaborator samples came from the United States, Italy and Spain and covered acute and convalescent phases of COVID-19. The repertoires were released in a freely available public database meant as a resource for research on the immune response to SARS-CoV-2. Samples came from the ongoing ImmuneRACE study (first 160 participants) plus 1,254 subjects from 6 global collaborators. The prospective study material was composed of cDNA or gDNA derived from T cells, B-cell-depleted T cells, or PBMCs. Where available, HLA class I and class II types were taken from metadata supplied by the sample provider and were not determined by assay-based typing. The sample metadata nearly always contained a de-identified subject ID, COVID-19 status, age in years and sex. Subjects who had been exposed to COVID-19, were actively infected with it, or had recovered from it provided the deeply sampled blood TCRbeta repertoires that made up the dataset. Paper-wide results and their limitations: Clinical and demographic metadata were provided uncurated, with the amount varying by source and participant.

There are 14 amino acids in the CDR3, from cysteine to phenylalanine inclusive. The DNA shown is the 42-base CDR3, in frame from base 1. The V and J ends are trimmed by 6 bases and 2 bases, leaving 13 bases between them. Based on the germline V gene, the CDR1 and CDR2 sequences are MNHEY and SVGAGI. This clonotype was obtained from a woman aged 55-70 years with COVID-19, enrolled during active disease. Sequenced sample: peripheral blood. Recombination linked TRBV6-5 to TRBJ1-2; matching of 6 bases hints at TRBD1 as the D gene. The encoded CDR3 is CASSPGQGNYGYTF. The nucleotides read TGTGCCAGCAGCCCGGGTCAGGGGAACTATGGCTACACCTTC.